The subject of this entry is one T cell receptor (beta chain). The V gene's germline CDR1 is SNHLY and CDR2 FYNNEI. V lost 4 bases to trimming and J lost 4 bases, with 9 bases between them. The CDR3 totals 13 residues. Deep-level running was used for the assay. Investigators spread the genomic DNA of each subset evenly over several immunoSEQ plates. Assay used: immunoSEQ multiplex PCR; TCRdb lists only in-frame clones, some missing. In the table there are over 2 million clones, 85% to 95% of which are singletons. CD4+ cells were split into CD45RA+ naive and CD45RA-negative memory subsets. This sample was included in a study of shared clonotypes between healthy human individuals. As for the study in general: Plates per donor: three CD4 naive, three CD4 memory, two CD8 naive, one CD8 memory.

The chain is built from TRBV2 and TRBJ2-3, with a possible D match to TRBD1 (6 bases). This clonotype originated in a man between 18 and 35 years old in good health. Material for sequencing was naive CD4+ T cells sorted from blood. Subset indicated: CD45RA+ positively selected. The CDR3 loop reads CASSGQGSDTQYF. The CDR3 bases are TGTGCCAGCAGTGGGCAGGGGTCAGATACGCAGTATTTT.